Following are 5 T cell receptor beta chains from one sample sequenced in a study of CD8+ T cells in alopecia areata. Investigators isolated RNA and reverse transcribed it into cDNA to act as the sequencing template. Sequencing was performed with immunoSEQ multiplex PCR; in TCRdb, only in-frame clones are kept and a portion is missing. The data show approximately 220,000 clones, with roughly two fifths seen just once and just under 0.5% held by the top ten. Treatment of the sample: oral pan-JAK inhibitor, 5-10 mg twice daily. The sample was CD4+ T cells sorted from blood, taken around week 30, from a patient treated with tofacitinib. The receptors originated from a human donor with alopecia areata.

This clone was found many times. This chain connects TRBV11-2 to TRBJ1-6; TRBD1 aligns across 10 bases. Unmatched junction bases numbered 6, after V lost 4 bases and J lost 0 bases. Germline V gene sequence: CDR1 SGHAT, CDR2 FQNNGV. This CDR3 has 18 residues. CDR3 nucleotides: TGTGCCAGCAGCTCGAGGACAGGGGGGAGCTCCTATAATTCACCCCTCCACTTT. Its translation: CASSSRTGGSSYNSPLHF.

This chain connects TRBV7-6 to TRBJ1-4; no clear D. Trimming took 0 bases from V and 4 from J, leaving 3 bases between them. This CDR3 spans 13 amino acids. In germline, CDR1 is SGHVS, CDR2 FNYEAQ. CDR3 DNA sequence: TGTGCCAGCAGCTTAGCCCATAATGAAAAACTGTTTTTT. As protein: CASSLAHNEKLFF. The whole variable domain, filled in from reference TRBV7-6 and TRBJ1-4, reads GAGVSQSPRYKVTKRGQDVALRCDPISGHVSLYWYRQALGQGPEFLTYFNYEAQQDKSGLPNDRFSAERPEGSISTLTIQRTEQRDSAMYRCASSLAHNEKLFFGSGTQLSVL.

This clone was detected a few times. The rearrangement links TRBV5-1 to TRBJ2-3; D remains unclear. Trimming pared 1 base from V and 7 bases from J, leaving 16 bases between. The CDR3 extends over 15 amino acids. Germline CDR1 SGHRS, CDR2 YFSETQ. The CDR3 region has the DNA TGCGCCAGCAGCTTGTCGACCTATATCCCCAATACGCAGTATTTT. The encoded protein is CASSLSTYIPNTQYF.

CDR3 sequence: CASSALTTGHRENIQYF. The CDR3 DNA reads TGTGCCAGCAGTGCACTAACGACAGGGCACCGGGAAAACATTCAGTACTTC. This chain joins TRBV2 and TRBJ2-4; 7 bases match TRBD1. J gave up 5 bases and V 4 bases, and 14 bases lay outside the gene matches. Germline V gives CDR1 SNHLY, CDR2 FYNNEI. This CDR3 spans 17 amino acids.

The chain links TRBV29-1 to TRBJ1-2; TRBD1 matches 7 bases. The CDR3 spans 12 residues. The V and J ends lost 5 bases and 4 bases, in that order; junction bases with no gene match: 4. Germline V gene sequence: CDR1 SQVTM, CDR2 ANQGSEA. CDR3 DNA sequence: TGCAGCGTTAGGGGACAGTTCTATGGCTACACCTTC. It codes for CSVRGQFYGYTF.